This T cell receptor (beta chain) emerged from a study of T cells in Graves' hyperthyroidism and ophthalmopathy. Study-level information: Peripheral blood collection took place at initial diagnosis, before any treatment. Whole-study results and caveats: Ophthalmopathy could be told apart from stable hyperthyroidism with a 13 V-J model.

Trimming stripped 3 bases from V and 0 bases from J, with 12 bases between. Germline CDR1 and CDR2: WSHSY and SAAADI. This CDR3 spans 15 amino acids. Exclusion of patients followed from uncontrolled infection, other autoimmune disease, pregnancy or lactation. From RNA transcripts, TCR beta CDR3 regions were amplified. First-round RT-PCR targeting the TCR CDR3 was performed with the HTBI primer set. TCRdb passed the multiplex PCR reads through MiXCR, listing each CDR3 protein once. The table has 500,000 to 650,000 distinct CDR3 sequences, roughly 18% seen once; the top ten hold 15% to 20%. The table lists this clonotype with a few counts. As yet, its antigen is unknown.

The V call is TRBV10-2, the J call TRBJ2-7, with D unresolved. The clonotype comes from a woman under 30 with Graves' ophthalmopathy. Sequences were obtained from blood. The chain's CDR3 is CASSESSSYSYEQYF. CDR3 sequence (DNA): TGCGCCAGCAGTGAATCGAGCAGCTACTCCTACGAGCAGTACTTC.